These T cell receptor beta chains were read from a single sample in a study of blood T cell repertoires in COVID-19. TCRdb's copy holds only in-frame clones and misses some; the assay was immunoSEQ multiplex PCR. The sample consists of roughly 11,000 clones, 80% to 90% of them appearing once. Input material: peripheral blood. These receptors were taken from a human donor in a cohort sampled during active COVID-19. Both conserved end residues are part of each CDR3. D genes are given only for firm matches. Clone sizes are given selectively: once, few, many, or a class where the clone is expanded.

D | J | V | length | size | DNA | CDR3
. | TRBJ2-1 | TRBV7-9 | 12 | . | TGTGCCAGCAGCCTGACTAGTGATGAGCAGTTCTTC | CASSLTSDEQFF
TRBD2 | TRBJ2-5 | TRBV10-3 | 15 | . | TGTGCCATCAGTGAGTCTCCTAGCGGGGTGGAGACCCAGTACTTC | CAISESPSGVETQYF
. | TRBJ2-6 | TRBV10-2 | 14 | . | TGCGCCAGCTGGGGCTCCTCTGGGGCCAACGTCCTGACTTTC | CASWGSSGANVLTF
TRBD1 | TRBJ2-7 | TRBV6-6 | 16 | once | TGTGCCAGCAGTTACCTGGGACAGGGTTATACCTACGAGCAGTACTTC | CASSYLGQGYTYEQYF
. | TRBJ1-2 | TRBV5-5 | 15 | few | TGTGCCAGCAGAGAACGGGGTTCTTACAACTATGGCTACACCTTC | CASRERGSYNYGYTF
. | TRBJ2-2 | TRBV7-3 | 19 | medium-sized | TGTGCCAGCAGCTTAATGGCCCCCGGCGACTCTCGATCCACCGGGGAGCTGTTTTTT | CASSLMAPGDSRSTGELFF
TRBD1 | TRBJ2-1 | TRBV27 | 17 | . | TGTGCCAGCAGTGTATCACAGGGGGCATTGGGTGGGAATGAGCAGTTCTTC | CASSVSQGALGGNEQFF
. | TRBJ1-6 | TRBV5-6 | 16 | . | TGTGCCAGCAGCCCCTGGGCTATCTCAAATAATTCACCCCTCCACTTT | CASSPWAISNNSPLHF
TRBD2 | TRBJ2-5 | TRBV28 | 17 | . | TGTGCCAGCAGACCATCCCGACTAGCGGGCCACCAAGAGACCCAGTACTTC | CASRPSRLAGHQETQYF
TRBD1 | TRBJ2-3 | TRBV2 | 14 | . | TGTGCCAGCAGTAGGGACAGGGCTCCGGATACGCAGTATTTT | CASSRDRAPDTQYF
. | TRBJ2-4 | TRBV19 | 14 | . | TGTGCCAGTAGTCCAACGATCCAACTACCTTTAGAGGACTTC | CASSPTIQLPLEDF
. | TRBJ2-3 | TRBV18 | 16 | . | TGTGCCAGCTCATCTCGACAGGTCCAGGGCACAGATACGCAGTATTTT | CASSSRQVQGTDTQYF
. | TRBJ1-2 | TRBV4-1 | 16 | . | TGCGCCAGCAGCCCACCGCCAAGCGGGGGTAACTATGGCTACACCTTC | CASSPPPSGGNYGYTF
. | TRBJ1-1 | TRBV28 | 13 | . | TGTGCCAGCAGTTTCACACAGAACACTGAAGCTTTCTTT | CASSFTQNTEAFF
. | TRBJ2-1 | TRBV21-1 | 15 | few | TGTGCCAGCAGTCCAAGAGGGTGCTCCTACAATGAGCAGTTCTTC | CASSPRGCSYNEQFF
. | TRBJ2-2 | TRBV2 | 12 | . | TGTGCCAGCAGCCGAACTTGGGGGGAGCTGTTTTTT | CASSRTWGELFF
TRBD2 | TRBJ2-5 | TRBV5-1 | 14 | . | TGCGCCACCTCTCGGGGGGGGCCCCAAGAGACCCAGTACTTC | CATSRGGPQETQYF
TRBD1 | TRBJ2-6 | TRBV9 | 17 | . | TGTGCCAGCAGCGGACACAGGGGTAGGACTGGGGCCAACGTCCTGACTTTC | CASSGHRGRTGANVLTF
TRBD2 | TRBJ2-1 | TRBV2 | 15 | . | TGTGCCAGCACCCTGACTAGCGGGTCGGGCGTTGAGCAGTTCTTC | CASTLTSGSGVEQFF
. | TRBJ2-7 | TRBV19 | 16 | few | TGTGCCAGTACCAGGCGGGCAGGGGATGTCTCCTACGAGCAGTACTTC | CASTRRAGDVSYEQYF
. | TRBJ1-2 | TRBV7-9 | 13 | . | TGTGCCAGCAGCTCTGGCGGCAACTATGGCTACACCTTC | CASSSGGNYGYTF
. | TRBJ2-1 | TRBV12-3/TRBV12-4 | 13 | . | TGTGCCAGCAGTTTAAACGGTTACAATGAGCAGTTCTTC | CASSLNGYNEQFF